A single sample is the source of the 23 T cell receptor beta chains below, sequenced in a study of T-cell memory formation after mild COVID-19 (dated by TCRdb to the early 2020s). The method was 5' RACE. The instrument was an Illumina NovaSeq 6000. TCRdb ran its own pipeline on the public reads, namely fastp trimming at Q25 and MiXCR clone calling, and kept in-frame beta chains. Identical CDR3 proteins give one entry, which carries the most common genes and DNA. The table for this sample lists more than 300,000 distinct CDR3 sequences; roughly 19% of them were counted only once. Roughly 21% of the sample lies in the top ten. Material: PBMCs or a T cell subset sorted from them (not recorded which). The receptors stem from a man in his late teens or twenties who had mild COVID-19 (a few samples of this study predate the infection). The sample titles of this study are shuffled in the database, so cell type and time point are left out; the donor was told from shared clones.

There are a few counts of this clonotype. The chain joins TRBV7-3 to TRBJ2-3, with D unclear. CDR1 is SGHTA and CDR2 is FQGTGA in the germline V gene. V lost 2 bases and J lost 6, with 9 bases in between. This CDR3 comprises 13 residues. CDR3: CASSLGVRDTQYF. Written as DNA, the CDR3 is TGTGCCAGCAGCTTAGGTGTCAGGGATACGCAGTATTTT.

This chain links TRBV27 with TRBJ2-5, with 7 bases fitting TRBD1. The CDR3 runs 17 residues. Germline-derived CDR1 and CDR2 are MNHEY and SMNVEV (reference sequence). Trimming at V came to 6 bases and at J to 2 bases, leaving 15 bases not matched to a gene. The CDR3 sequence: CASRPIRTGEYQETQYF. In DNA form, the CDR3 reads TGTGCCAGCAGACCAATTCGGACAGGAGAATATCAAGAGACCCAGTACTTC.

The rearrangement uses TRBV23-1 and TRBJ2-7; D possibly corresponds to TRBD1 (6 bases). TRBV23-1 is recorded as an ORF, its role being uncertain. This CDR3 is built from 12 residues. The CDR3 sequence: CASSPAADSTRV. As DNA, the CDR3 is TGCGCCAGCAGTCCGGCTGCGGACAGTACCAGAGTC.

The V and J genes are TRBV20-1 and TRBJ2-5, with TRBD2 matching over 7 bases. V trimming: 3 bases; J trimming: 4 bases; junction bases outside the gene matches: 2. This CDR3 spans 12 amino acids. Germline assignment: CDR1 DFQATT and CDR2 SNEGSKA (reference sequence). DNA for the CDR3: TGCAGTGCTAGGACTAGCAGAGAGACCCAGTACTTC. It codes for CSARTSRETQYF.

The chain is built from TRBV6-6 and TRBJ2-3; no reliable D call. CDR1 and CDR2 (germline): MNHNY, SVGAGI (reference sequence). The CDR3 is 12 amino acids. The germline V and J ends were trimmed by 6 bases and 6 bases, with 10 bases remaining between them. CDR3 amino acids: CASSFSADTQYF. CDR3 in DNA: TGTGCCAGCAGCTTTTCGGCGGATACGCAGTATTTT.

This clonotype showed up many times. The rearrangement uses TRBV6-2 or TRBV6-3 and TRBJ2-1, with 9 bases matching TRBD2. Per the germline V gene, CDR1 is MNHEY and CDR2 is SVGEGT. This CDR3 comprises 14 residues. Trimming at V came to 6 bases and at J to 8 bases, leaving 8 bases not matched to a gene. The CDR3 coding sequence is TGTGCCAGCAGACGAGCGGGGGGTAGCCATGAGCAGTTCTTC. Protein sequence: CASRRAGGSHEQFF.

CDR3 nucleotide sequence: TGTGCCAGCAGAAGGTGGCAGGGGGATTCACCCCTCCACTTT. Translated: CASRRWQGDSPLHF. This chain links TRBV27 with TRBJ1-6, with 7 bases lining up with TRBD1. Germline CDR1 and CDR2: MNHEY and SMNVEV (reference sequence). The junction had 7 bases not matched to a gene; V was cut back by 6 bases and J by 8 bases. The length of the CDR3 is 14 residues.

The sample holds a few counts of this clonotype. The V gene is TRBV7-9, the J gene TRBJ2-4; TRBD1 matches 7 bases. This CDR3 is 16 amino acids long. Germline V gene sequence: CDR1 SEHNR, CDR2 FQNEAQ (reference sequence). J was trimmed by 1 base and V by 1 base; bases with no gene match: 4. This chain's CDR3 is CASSLDFRGAKNIQYF. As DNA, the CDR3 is TGTGCCAGCAGCTTAGACTTCAGGGGGGCCAAAAACATTCAGTACTTC.

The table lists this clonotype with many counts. CDR3 amino acids: CASSLLQLGELFF. In DNA, the CDR3 is TGTGCCAGCAGCTTACTACAGCTCGGGGAGCTGTTTTTT. The chain carries TRBV7-2 and TRBJ2-2; D is unclear. Germline assignment: CDR1 SGHTA and CDR2 FQGNSA. The CDR3 runs 13 residues. V was shortened by 2 bases and J by 7 bases, with 8 bases between the two germline ends.

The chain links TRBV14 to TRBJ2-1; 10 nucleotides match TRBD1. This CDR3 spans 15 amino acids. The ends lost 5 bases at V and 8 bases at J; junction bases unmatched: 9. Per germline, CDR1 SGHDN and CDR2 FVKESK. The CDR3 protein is CASSNPGTGVDEQFF. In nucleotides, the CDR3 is TGTGCCAGCAGCAACCCCGGGACAGGGGTCGATGAGCAGTTCTTC. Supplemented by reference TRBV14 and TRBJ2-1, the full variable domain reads EAGVTQFPSHSVIEKGQTVTLRCDPISGHDNLYWYRRVMGKEIKFLLHFVKESKQDESGMPNNRFLAERTGGTYSTLKVQPAELEDSGVYFCASSNPGTGVDEQFFGPGTRLTVL.

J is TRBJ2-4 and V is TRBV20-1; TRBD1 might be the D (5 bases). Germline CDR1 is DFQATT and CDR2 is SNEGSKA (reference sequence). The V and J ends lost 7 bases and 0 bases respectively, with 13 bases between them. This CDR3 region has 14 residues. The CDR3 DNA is TGCAGTGTTGACAGTCCTCTAGCCAAAAACATTCAGTACTTC. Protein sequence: CSVDSPLAKNIQYF.

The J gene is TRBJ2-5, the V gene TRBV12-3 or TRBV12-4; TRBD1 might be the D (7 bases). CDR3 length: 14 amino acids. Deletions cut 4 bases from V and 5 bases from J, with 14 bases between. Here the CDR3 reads CASSSQGGRETQYF. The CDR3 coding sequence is TGTGCCAGCAGTTCCCAGGGGGGCCGGGAGACCCAGTACTTC.

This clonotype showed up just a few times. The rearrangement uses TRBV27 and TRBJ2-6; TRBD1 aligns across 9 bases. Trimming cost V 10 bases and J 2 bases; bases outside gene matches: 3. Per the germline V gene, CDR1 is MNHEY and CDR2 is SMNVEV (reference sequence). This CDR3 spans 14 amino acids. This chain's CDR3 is CATGTGTGANVLTF. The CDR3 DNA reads TGTGCCACCGGGACAGGGACTGGGGCCAACGTCCTGACTTTC.

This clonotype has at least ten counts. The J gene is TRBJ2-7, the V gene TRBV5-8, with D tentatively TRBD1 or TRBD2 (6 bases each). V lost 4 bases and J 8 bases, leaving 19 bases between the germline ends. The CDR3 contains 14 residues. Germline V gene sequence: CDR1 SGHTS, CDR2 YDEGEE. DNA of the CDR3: TGTGCCAGCAGCCCCGGGGGACAAGTGGCGCAGCAGTACTTC. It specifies CASSPGGQVAQQYF.

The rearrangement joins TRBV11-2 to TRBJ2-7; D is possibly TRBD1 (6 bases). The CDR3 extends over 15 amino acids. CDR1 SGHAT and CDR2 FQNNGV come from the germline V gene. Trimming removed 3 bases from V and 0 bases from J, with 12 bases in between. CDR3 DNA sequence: TGTGCCAGCAGCTTGAGAACAGGGAGCTCCTACGAGCAGTACGTC. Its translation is CASSLRTGSSYEQYV.

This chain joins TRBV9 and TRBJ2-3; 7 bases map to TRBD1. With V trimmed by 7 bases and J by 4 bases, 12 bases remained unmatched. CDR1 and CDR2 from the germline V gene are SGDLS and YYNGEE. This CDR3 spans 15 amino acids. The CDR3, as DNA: TGTGCCAGCCGGAGGACGGGGACAGCGTCAGATACGCAGTATTTT. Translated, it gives CASRRTGTASDTQYF. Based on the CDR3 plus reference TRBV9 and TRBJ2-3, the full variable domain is DSGVTQTPKHLITATGQRVTLRCSPRSGDLSVYWYQQSLDQGLQFLIQYYNGEERAKGNILERFSAQQFPDLHSELNLSSLELGDSALYFCASRRTGTASDTQYFGPGTRLTVL.

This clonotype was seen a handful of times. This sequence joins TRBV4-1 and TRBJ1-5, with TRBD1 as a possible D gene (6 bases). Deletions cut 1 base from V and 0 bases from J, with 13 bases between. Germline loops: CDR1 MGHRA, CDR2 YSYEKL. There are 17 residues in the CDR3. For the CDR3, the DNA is TGCGCCAGCAGCCAAGGTTGGACAGTCACTAGCAATCAGCCCCAGCATTTT. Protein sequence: CASSQGWTVTSNQPQHF.

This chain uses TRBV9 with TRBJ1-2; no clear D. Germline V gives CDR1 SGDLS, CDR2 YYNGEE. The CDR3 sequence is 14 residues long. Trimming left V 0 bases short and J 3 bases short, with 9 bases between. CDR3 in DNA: TGTGCCAGCAGCGTAGCCGGGCGCGACTATGGCTACACCTTC. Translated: CASSVAGRDYGYTF.

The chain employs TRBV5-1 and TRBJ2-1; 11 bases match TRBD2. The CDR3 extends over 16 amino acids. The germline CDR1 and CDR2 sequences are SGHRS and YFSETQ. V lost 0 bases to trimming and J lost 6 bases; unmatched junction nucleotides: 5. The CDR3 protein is CASSLAGTSGRNEQFF. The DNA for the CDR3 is TGCGCCAGCAGCTTGGCTGGGACTAGCGGCCGCAATGAGCAGTTCTTC.

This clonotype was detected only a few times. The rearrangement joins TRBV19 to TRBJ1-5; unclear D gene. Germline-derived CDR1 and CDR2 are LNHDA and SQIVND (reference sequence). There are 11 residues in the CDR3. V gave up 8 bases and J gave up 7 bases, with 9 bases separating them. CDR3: CASGFEQPQHF. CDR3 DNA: TGTGCCAGTGGCTTTGAACAGCCCCAGCATTTT.

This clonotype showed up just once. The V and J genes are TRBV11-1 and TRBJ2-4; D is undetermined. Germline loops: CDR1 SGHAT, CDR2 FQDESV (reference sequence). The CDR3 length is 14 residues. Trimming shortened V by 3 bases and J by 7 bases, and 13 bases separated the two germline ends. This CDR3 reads CASSFRFEKNIQYF. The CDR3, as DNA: TGTGCCAGCAGCTTTCGGTTTGAGAAGAACATTCAGTACTTC.

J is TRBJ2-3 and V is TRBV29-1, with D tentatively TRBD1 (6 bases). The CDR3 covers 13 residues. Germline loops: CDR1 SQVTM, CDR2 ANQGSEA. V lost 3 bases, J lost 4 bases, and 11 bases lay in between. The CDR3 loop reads CSVDQPGADTQYF. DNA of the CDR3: TGCAGCGTTGACCAGCCAGGGGCAGATACGCAGTATTTT.

The CDR3 is CASRSGTANTEAFF. In DNA form, the CDR3 reads TGCGCCAGCAGGTCCGGGACAGCGAACACTGAAGCTTTCTTT. The gene calls are TRBV5-1 and TRBJ1-1; 7 bases line up with TRBD1. The J segment lost 1 base and the V segment lost 5 bases, leaving 5 bases of the junction unmatched. Looked up from germline, CDR1 is SGHRS and CDR2 is YFSETQ. The CDR3 consists of 14 residues.